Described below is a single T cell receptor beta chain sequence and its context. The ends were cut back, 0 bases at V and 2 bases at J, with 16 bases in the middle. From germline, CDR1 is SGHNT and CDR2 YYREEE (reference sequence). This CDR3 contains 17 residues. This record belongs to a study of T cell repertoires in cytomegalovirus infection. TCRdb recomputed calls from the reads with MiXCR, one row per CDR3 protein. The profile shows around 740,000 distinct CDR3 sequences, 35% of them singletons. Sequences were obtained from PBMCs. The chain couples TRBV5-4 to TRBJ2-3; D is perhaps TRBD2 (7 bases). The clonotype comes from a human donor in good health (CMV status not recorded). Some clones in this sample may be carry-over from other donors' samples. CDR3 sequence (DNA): TGTGCCAGCAGCTTGGGTATTCGGGGGGACAACACAGATACGCAGTATTTT. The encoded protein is CASSLGIRGDNTDTQYF.